The clone carrying this T cell receptor (beta chain) was observed many times. Its antigen is undetermined. The record originates from a study of T cells in Graves' hyperthyroidism and ophthalmopathy. Findings and limits, study-wide: Prediction of ophthalmopathy progression came a median around 6.1 months pre-onset. In simple terms, a model built on 13 V-J features told ophthalmopathy apart from stable hyperthyroidism.

Germline lookup yields CDR1 SGHNT and CDR2 YYREEE (reference sequence). Unmatched junction bases numbered 7, after V lost 0 bases and J lost 3 bases. The CDR3 has 16 amino acids. The CDR3 regions of TCR beta were amplified from RNA transcripts. The primer set for the first-round RT-PCR of the TCR CDR3 was HTBI. TCRdb reprocessed the multiplex PCR reads via MiXCR and lists one record per CDR3 protein. This sample has over 500,000 distinct CDR3 sequences, with over 45% found just once. The chain has TRBV5-4 and TRBJ2-7; TRBD2 matches at 9 bases. The origin of this receptor is an adult woman with Graves' disease, either hyperthyroidism or ophthalmopathy (not recorded which). Input material: peripheral blood or thyroid tissue (not recorded which). DNA of the CDR3: TGTGCCAGCAGCTTGGCCGGACTAGCGAAGGACTACGAGCAGTACTTC. This gives the protein CASSLAGLAKDYEQYF. The full variable domain, rest sourced from reference TRBV5-4 and TRBJ2-7, is ETGVTQSPTHLIKTRGQQVTLRCSSQSGHNTVSWYQQALGQGPQFIFQYYREEENGRGNFPPRFSGLQFPNYSSELNVNALELDDSALYLCASSLAGLAKDYEQYFGPGTRLTVT.